A selection of T cell receptor beta chains follows, all from one sample in a study of cytomegalovirus exposure and HLA in healthy donors. Sequencing was performed with immunoSEQ multiplex PCR; in TCRdb, only in-frame clones are kept and a portion is missing. Listed are around 140,000 clones; 1.5% to 2% falls within the top ten. The sample consisted of PBMCs. The source is a woman between 35 and 50 years old in good health and CMV-seropositive. Each CDR3 is given with its conserved first and last residue. Each record gives: J gene, D gene, V gene, CDR3 DNA, CDR3 protein. A D gene is named only where the DNA matches it firmly.

J gene: TRBJ2-1
D gene: TRBD2
V gene: TRBV5-1
CDR3 DNA: TGCGCCAGCAGCTTTGGGACTAGCCCCAATGAGCAGTTCTTC
CDR3 protein: CASSFGTSPNEQFF

J gene: TRBJ2-1
D gene: TRBD2
V gene: TRBV4-3
CDR3 DNA: TGCGCCAGCAGCCAAACCGGCGGGAGGGTAAACAATGAGCAGTTCTTC
CDR3 protein: CASSQTGGRVNNEQFF

J gene: TRBJ2-1
D gene: NA
V gene: TRBV7-2
CDR3 DNA: TGTGCCAGCAGCTTCGGAGGAACCATCCTCAGGAATGAGCAGTTCTTC
CDR3 protein: CASSFGGTILRNEQFF

J gene: TRBJ2-7
D gene: NA
V gene: TRBV5-6
CDR3 DNA: TGTGCCAGCAGCCCGGGACTTAAAAGGGACTACGAGCAGTACTTC
CDR3 protein: CASSPGLKRDYEQYF

J gene: TRBJ2-7
D gene: TRBD1
V gene: TRBV29-1
CDR3 DNA: TGCAGCGTTTTTGGTGTCCAGGGACAGGGTAACGAGCAGTACTTC
CDR3 protein: CSVFGVQGQGNEQYF

J gene: TRBJ2-2
D gene: TRBD1
V gene: TRBV6-6
CDR3 DNA: TGTGCCAGCAGTTACGCGGACAGGGTGACCGGGGAGCTGTTTTTT
CDR3 protein: CASSYADRVTGELFF

J gene: TRBJ2-2
D gene: NA
V gene: TRBV29-1
CDR3 DNA: TGCAGCGCCGATAGATTGAACACCGGGGAGCTGTTTTTT
CDR3 protein: CSADRLNTGELFF

J gene: TRBJ2-7
D gene: NA
V gene: TRBV19
CDR3 DNA: TGTGCCAGTAGTATAGACGAGACAGCCTCCTACGAGCAGTACTTC
CDR3 protein: CASSIDETASYEQYF

J gene: TRBJ1-2
D gene: TRBD1
V gene: TRBV5-1
CDR3 DNA: TGCGCCAGCAGCCCGGGACAGGGAGAGACCTATGGCTACACCTTC
CDR3 protein: CASSPGQGETYGYTF

J gene: TRBJ2-3
D gene: NA
V gene: TRBV13
CDR3 DNA: TGTGCCAGCAGCTTAGGGCGAGATACGCAGTATTTT
CDR3 protein: CASSLGRDTQYF

J gene: TRBJ2-3
D gene: NA
V gene: TRBV7-9
CDR3 DNA: TGTGCCAGCAGCCGGCAGGGAAACCCGCAGTATTTT
CDR3 protein: CASSRQGNPQYF

J gene: TRBJ2-3
D gene: NA
V gene: TRBV10-2
CDR3 DNA: TGCGCCAGCAGTGAGGGATGGTTGGGGGCCCACGATACGCAGTATTTT
CDR3 protein: CASSEGWLGAHDTQYF